The entry below describes one T cell receptor (beta chain). Its matching antigen is unknown. Generation of TCR beta cDNA was performed by 5'RACE template switching incorporating UMIs. TCRdb reprocessed the 5' RACE reads, keeping one entry per CDR3 protein, no DNA. The sample table sets out 300,000 to 500,000 distinct CDR3 sequences. This record belongs to a study of T cells expressing NK-cell markers. Study-level background: Each TCR beta repertoire originated in sorted T cells that were CD3+CD56+NKG2C+, CD3+CD56+NKG2C- or CD3+CD56-NKG2C+. Just one sequenced donor of eight was HCMV-seronegative, while seven were seropositive. Study-wide findings and caveats: A few of the donors also had these clonotypes leading their CD3+CD56-NKG2C+ fraction.

Sequencing was carried out using blood T cells: a sorted CD56 or NKG2C T cell subset, CD4+ or CD8+ T cells, or bulk PBMC T cells (not recorded which). This clonotype was obtained from a woman aged 50 to 65 in good health.

CDR3: CASSLEELKNTEAFF. V usage is TRBV11-2 and J usage is TRBJ1-1. This CDR3 has 15 residues. Germline lookup yields CDR1 SGHAT and CDR2 FQNNGV.